The 5 T cell receptor beta chains presented below share a single source sample, sequenced in a study of Ad26.COV2.S vaccination and SARS-CoV-2 variants. Sequencing used immunoSEQ multiplex PCR; TCRdb keeps in-frame clones, though not all of them. The table includes about 680,000 clones, about 89% detected once. Indicated treatment: roughly 18 received Ad26.COV2.S at low or high dose, single or two shots; 5 received placebo; per-sample allocation not given. Day 63 after the first injection of vaccine or placebo was the sampling time. The input for sequencing was peripheral blood, taken in a trial of Ad26.COV2.S vaccine versus placebo. The receptor set was obtained from a person between 18 and 60 years old who received the Ad26.COV2.S COVID-19 vaccine or a placebo.

The V call is TRBV21-1, the J call TRBJ1-1; TRBD1 is the table's D call, not checked against the DNA. TRBV21-1 is given as a pseudogene. The CDR3 is 12 amino acids. The CDR3 here is CASGTGGTEAFF. CDR3 sequence (DNA): TGTGCCAGCGGGACAGGGGGAACTGAAGCTTTCTTT.

The chain is built from TRBV3-1 (or the pseudogene TRBV3-2) and TRBJ2-7, with 7 bases lining up with TRBD1. The V gene end was trimmed by 1 base and the J gene end by 12 bases; junction bases not matched to a gene: 9. This CDR3 contains 13 residues. CDR1 LGHDT and CDR2 YNNKEL come from the germline V gene (reference sequence). The CDR3 sequence: CASSQGDSSSGYF. The CDR3 nucleotides read TGTGCCAGCAGCCAAGGGGACAGCTCCTCGGGGTACTTC.

The chain links TRBV3-1 (or the pseudogene TRBV3-2) to TRBJ1-4; D might be TRBD1 (6 bases). Germline V gene data show CDR1 as LGHDT and CDR2 as YNNKEL (reference sequence). The CDR3 has 14 amino acids. The ends were cut back, 4 bases at V and 6 bases at J, with 12 bases in the middle. The CDR3 coding sequence is TGTGCCAGCAGCCCTACACAGGGTTATGAAAAACTGTTTTTT. Protein product: CASSPTQGYEKLFF.

The chain uses TRBV27 and TRBJ1-1; possibly TRBD1 for D (5 bases). CDR1 is MNHEY, CDR2 SMNVEV, per germline (reference sequence). There are 13 residues in the CDR3. Trimming left V 5 bases short and J 6 bases short, with 13 bases between. The CDR3 region is CASSAAGLPEAFF. CDR3 in DNA: TGTGCCAGCAGTGCCGCAGGGTTGCCTGAAGCTTTCTTT.

This clone was detected only once. Other DNA sequences in this specimen translate into the identical CDR3. The gene calls are TRBV5-1 and TRBJ2-7, with D uncertain. The germline V gene has CDR1 SGHRS and CDR2 YFSETQ. The CDR3 is 11 residues long. Deletions cut 0 bases from V and 6 bases from J, with 4 bases between. CDR3 protein: CASSLEGEQYF. The CDR3 bases are TGCGCCAGCAGCTTGGAAGGCGAGCAGTACTTC.